The TCR beta chain described here comes from a study of T cell responses to AZD1222 COVID-19 vaccine. Turning to the study itself: Researchers grouped second doses given at about 4 or about 12 weeks into one pool. Findings and limits, study-wide: The sample set comprised mostly white British donors with more females, and clonal diversity was possibly underestimated. The study sampled repertoires only after the peak T cell response. Baseline seropositivity occurred in only six AZD1222 recipients.

Sequencing was performed with immunoSEQ multiplex PCR; in TCRdb, only in-frame clones are kept and a portion is missing. The sample includes about 140,000 clones, over 85% of them seen just once. A word on this clone: As yet, its antigen is unknown.

The CDR3 length is 16 residues. Losses at the gene ends were 6 bases for V and 0 bases for J; bases not matched to a gene: 11. Germline-derived CDR1 and CDR2 are SQVTM and ANQGSEA. The source of this sequence is an adult in good health. The rearrangement uses TRBV29-1 and TRBJ1-2, with TRBD1 matching 9 bases. The material was peripheral blood, obtained on day 0 of AZD1222 vaccination. The CDR3 DNA is TGCAGCGTCCCGTCGCCACAGGGGGCGCCTAACTATGGCTACACCTTC. It specifies CSVPSPQGAPNYGYTF.